What follows describes a single T cell receptor beta chain. What it binds is unknown. Trimming took off 2 bases at V and 0 bases at J, with 5 bases between the two ends. Germline V gene data show CDR1 as LNHDA and CDR2 as SQIVND (reference sequence). This CDR3 spans 14 amino acids. The record originates from a study of T-cell memory formation after mild COVID-19. The overall study: Largely donor-specific sequence clusters came from two donors. Findings of the study overall: CD8+ contracting clones occupied EMRA, while CD4+ ones occupied mainly CM and EM. Detection of some responders pre-infection suggested pre-existing cross-reactive memory T cells participated.

Constant-segment primers and 5'RACE yielded cDNA libraries for TCR alpha and TCR beta, each carrying sample barcodes and UMIs. TCRdb ran MiXCR on the 5' RACE reads and lists one entry per CDR3 protein. The sample includes 350,000 to 500,000 distinct CDR3 sequences, roughly 20% of them seen just once. This receptor was obtained from an adult woman who had mild COVID-19 (a few samples of this study predate the infection). Cell type and time point are not known. Sequenced input: PBMCs or a T cell subset sorted from them (not recorded which). The gene calls are TRBV19 and TRBJ2-4; no clear D. Here the CDR3 reads CASSIPLAKNIQYF. CDR3 nucleotides: TGTGCCAGTAGTATACCTTTAGCCAAAAACATTCAGTACTTC.